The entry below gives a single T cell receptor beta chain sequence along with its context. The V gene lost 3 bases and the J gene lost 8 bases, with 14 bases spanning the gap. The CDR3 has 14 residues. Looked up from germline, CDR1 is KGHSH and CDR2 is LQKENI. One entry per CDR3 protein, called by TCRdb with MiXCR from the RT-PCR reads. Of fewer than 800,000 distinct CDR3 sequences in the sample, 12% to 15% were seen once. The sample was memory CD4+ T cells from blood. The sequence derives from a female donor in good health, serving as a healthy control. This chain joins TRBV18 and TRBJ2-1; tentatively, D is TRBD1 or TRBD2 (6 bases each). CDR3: CASSPGGIADEQFF. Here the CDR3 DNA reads TGTGCCAGCTCACCGGGGGGCATTGCCGATGAGCAGTTCTTC.